These 30 T cell receptor beta chains came from one sample sequenced in a study of T cell repertoires in cytomegalovirus infection (dated by TCRdb to about 2019). What these receptors recognize is not known. The treatment or condition label corresponds to: in vitro stimulation with specific CMV peptide epitopes to enrich CMV-specific T cells. Instrument used: Illumina HiSeq 1500. TCRdb redid the processing of the public reads, applying fastp at Q25 and MiXCR, and retained in-frame beta chains. Rows are unified per CDR3 protein, each entry keeping the most common DNA and genes. This sample is represented by approximately 110,000 distinct CDR3 sequences; under 30% of them were singletons. Of the sample, about 81% is held by the ten largest clones. The input for sequencing was CD8+ T cells from cultured PBMCs, taken from culture after CMV antigen stimulation. These receptors were taken from a human donor in good health (CMV status not recorded). Some clones in this sample may be carry-over from other donors' samples.

This clonotype was detected only a few times. V usage is TRBV6-1 and J usage is TRBJ1-2, with D possibly TRBD1 on 6 matching bases. Per germline, CDR1 MNHNS and CDR2 SASEGT. Trimming shortened V by 5 bases and J by 0 bases, and 13 bases separated the two germline ends. CDR3 length: 15 residues. CDR3 nucleotides: TGTGCCAGCAGTACCAGGACAGTAACTAACTATGGCTACACCTTC. As protein: CASSTRTVTNYGYTF.

This chain uses TRBV27 with TRBJ2-5, with a weak D call TRBD1 (5 bases). The V gene lost 2 bases and the J gene lost 5 bases, with 9 bases spanning the gap. The germline V gene has CDR1 MNHEY and CDR2 SMNVEV (reference sequence). This CDR3 spans 13 amino acids. CDR3 nucleotides: TGTGCCAGCAGTTTAGCAAAGGGGGAGACCCAGTACTTC. Its protein product is CASSLAKGETQYF.

The J gene is TRBJ1-2, the V gene TRBV10-3, with a tentative D call TRBD1 (6 bases). There are 12 residues in the CDR3. Germline values: CDR1 ENHRY, CDR2 SYGVKD. The V end was cut by 6 bases, the J end by 4 bases, with 9 bases between. CDR3 in DNA: TGTGCCATCAGCAGGGGATCCTATGGCTACACCTTC. As protein: CAISRGSYGYTF.

This clonotype was picked up many times. V gene TRBV7-6 combines with J gene TRBJ1-5; D perhaps matches TRBD1 (5 bases). The CDR3 runs to 19 residues. Germline CDR1 reads SGHVS; CDR2 reads FNYEAQ. V was cut by 2 bases and J by 4 bases, with 24 bases left in between. This CDR3 is CASSLLGWAGTSRNQPQHF. In nucleotides, the CDR3 is TGTGCCAGCAGCTTATTGGGTTGGGCAGGGACCTCCCGTAATCAGCCCCAGCATTTT.

The J gene is TRBJ2-1, the V gene TRBV29-1; D might be TRBD1 (5 bases). CDR3 length: 11 amino acids. Trimming took 6 bases from V and 9 from J, leaving 12 bases between them. CDR1 and CDR2 (germline): SQVTM, ANQGSEA. CDR3 in DNA: TGCAGCGTATGGACAATGGTTGAGCAGTTCTTC. Amino acid sequence: CSVWTMVEQFF.

This clonotype was seen more than once but under ten times. V is TRBV27 and J is TRBJ1-2; D is unresolved. The CDR3 sequence is 13 residues long. CDR1 is MNHEY, CDR2 SMNVEV, per germline (reference sequence). V was pared by 5 bases and J by 6 bases, with 13 bases between. The CDR3 nucleotides are TGTGCCAGCAGTCGCGGACCCAAGGATGGCTACACCTTC. This translates into CASSRGPKDGYTF.

The DNA of the CDR3 is TGTGCCAGCAGCCCCCCGGGGCTAGCGGGGGCAAATGAGCAGTTCTTC. Translated: CASSPPGLAGANEQFF. The V and J genes are TRBV14 and TRBJ2-1; 10 bases align to TRBD2. The CDR3 covers 16 residues. The V segment lost 4 bases and the J segment 7 bases; nucleotides outside the gene matches: 10. The germline V gene has CDR1 SGHDN and CDR2 FVKESK.

The chain uses TRBV12-5 and TRBJ1-1; unclear D gene. Trimming removed 7 bases at V and 5 bases at J, with 14 bases between. In germline, CDR1 is LGHNT, CDR2 FRNRAP. The CDR3 loop spans 13 amino acids. CDR3 amino acids: CASDQQDSTEAFF. CDR3 DNA sequence: TGTGCTAGTGATCAGCAGGACTCTACTGAAGCTTTCTTT.

This clonotype showed up just a few times. The rearrangement uses TRBV6-6 and TRBJ2-7, with no clear D. Per the germline V gene, CDR1 is MNHNY and CDR2 is SVGAGI (reference sequence). The CDR3 totals 16 residues. V lost 0 bases and J lost 2, with 14 bases in between. The CDR3 DNA reads TGTGCCAGCAGTTACTCGGCTAATCTACTCCCCTACGAGCAGTACTTC. This gives the protein CASSYSANLLPYEQYF.

The DNA of the CDR3 is TGTGCCAGCAGGGGTTTGGGGAAACTGTTTTTT. This codes for CASRGLGKLFF. V is TRBV27 and J is TRBJ1-4; no clear D. This CDR3 is built from 11 residues. V lost 6 bases, J lost 11 bases, and 10 bases lay in between. Per the germline V gene, CDR1 is MNHEY and CDR2 is SMNVEV (reference sequence). The full variable domain, completed using reference TRBV27 and TRBJ1-4, is EAQVTQNPRYLITVTGKKLTVTCSQNMNHEYMSWYRQDPGLGLRQIYYSMNVEVTDKGDVPEGYKVSRKEKRNFPLILESPSPNQTSLYFCASRGLGKLFFGSGTQLSVL.

The chain employs TRBV12-3 or TRBV12-4 and TRBJ2-7; D is unresolved. The V gene lost 7 bases and the J gene lost 2 bases, with 15 bases spanning the gap. The CDR3 loop spans 14 amino acids. CDR3 sequence (DNA): TGTGCCAGCACAGATAGGGAATCAACCTACGAGCAGTACTTC. It encodes CASTDRESTYEQYF.

This clonotype appeared a few times. This rearrangement joins TRBV4-1 to TRBJ2-7, with unresolved D. V lost 0 bases to trimming and J lost 3 bases, with 9 bases between them. The CDR3 is 14 residues long. The germline V gene encodes CDR1 MGHRA and CDR2 YSYEKL. CDR3 amino acids: CASSQDAQFYEQYF. The CDR3 bases are TGCGCCAGCAGCCAAGATGCCCAGTTCTACGAGCAGTACTTC.

This clonotype was detected ten times or more. The chain uses TRBV13 and TRBJ2-7; TRBD1 might be the D (6 bases). V was trimmed by 4 bases and J by 4 bases, leaving 11 bases between them. CDR3 length: 13 amino acids. CDR1 is PRHDT, CDR2 FYEKMQ, per germline (reference sequence). CDR3 in amino acids: CASSSDSDYEQYF. CDR3 nucleotide sequence: TGTGCCAGCAGCTCGGACAGTGATTACGAGCAGTACTTC.

This clonotype was counted a few times. V gene TRBV27 combines with J gene TRBJ1-1, with D possibly being TRBD1 (5 bases). V was clipped by 1 base and J by 0 bases, with 15 bases between them. The CDR3 sequence is 17 residues long. Looked up from germline, CDR1 is MNHEY and CDR2 is SMNVEV (reference sequence). The CDR3 DNA is TGTGCCAGCAGTTTATTAGCGGGAGGGGATATGAACACTGAAGCTTTCTTT. The encoded protein is CASSLLAGGDMNTEAFF.

This clonotype has a count of ten or more. The chain recombines TRBV7-6 with TRBJ2-3; 9 bases align to TRBD1. V was pared by 5 bases and J by 4 bases, with 4 bases of the junction left unmatched. Germline values: CDR1 SGHVS, CDR2 FNYEAQ. The CDR3 spans 14 residues. CDR3 sequence reads: CASSLGTGPDTQYF. CDR3 in DNA: TGTGCCAGCAGCCTCGGGACAGGGCCAGATACGCAGTATTTT.

This chain connects TRBV19 to TRBJ1-5, with D unclear. CDR1 is LNHDA and CDR2 is SQIVND in the germline V gene (reference sequence). There are 12 residues in the CDR3. The germline V and J ends were trimmed by 7 bases and 1 base, with 5 bases remaining between them. CDR3 in amino acids: CASTTSNQPQHF. For the CDR3, the DNA is TGTGCCAGTACGACGAGCAATCAGCCCCAGCATTTT.

The chain couples TRBV12-3 or TRBV12-4 to TRBJ2-3; tentatively, D is TRBD1 or TRBD2 (5 bases each). The CDR3 length is 18 residues. The V end was cut by 5 bases, the J end by 3 bases, with 24 bases between. CDR3 sequence: CASSLTLPGAVKTDTQYF. For the CDR3, the DNA is TGTGCCAGCAGTCTAACCCTCCCCGGGGCCGTTAAGACAGATACGCAGTATTTT.

This clonotype has a handful of counts. J is TRBJ2-7 and V is TRBV7-9; 10 bases fit TRBD1. Germline trimming cut 1 base from V and 4 bases from J; bases unmatched to any gene: 1. From germline, CDR1 is SEHNR and CDR2 FQNEAQ (reference sequence). This CDR3 comprises 14 residues. CDR3 sequence (DNA): TGTGCCAGCAGCTTAGTGGACAGGGGGTACGAGCAGTACTTC. Protein sequence: CASSLVDRGYEQYF. Filled out from reference TRBV7-9 and TRBJ2-7, the complete variable domain reads DTGVSQNPRHKITKRGQNVTFRCDPISEHNRLYWYRQTLGQGPEFLTYFQNEAQLEKSRLLSDRFSAERPKGSFSTLEIQRTEQGDSAMYLCASSLVDRGYEQYFGPGTRLTVT.

This clonotype was recorded only once. This rearrangement joins TRBV15 to TRBJ1-4; 7 bases are a match to TRBD1. V trimming: 5 bases; J trimming: 0 bases; junction bases outside the gene matches: 9. Germline CDR1 is LNHNV and CDR2 is YYDKDF (reference sequence). The CDR3 loop spans 17 amino acids. The DNA of the CDR3 is TGTGCCACCAGCGGGGGACAGCAGGAGCCAACTAATGAAAAACTGTTTTTT. Encoded protein: CATSGGQQEPTNEKLFF.

This clonotype was picked up a small number of times. The J gene is TRBJ2-7, the V gene TRBV2; 10 bases fit TRBD1. With 5 bases clipped from V and 7 bases from J, the junction kept 8 bases outside the gene matches. The CDR3 contains 14 residues. Germline V gives CDR1 SNHLY, CDR2 FYNNEI. The chain's CDR3 is CASSRGQGMEEQYF. In nucleotides, the CDR3 is TGTGCCAGCAGTAGGGGACAGGGGATGGAGGAGCAGTACTTC. Variable domain in full (rest from reference TRBV2 and TRBJ2-7): EPEVTQTPSHQVTQMGQEVILRCVPISNHLYFYWYRQILGQKVEFLVSFYNNEISEKSEIFDDQFSVERPDGSNFTLKIRSTKLEDSAMYFCASSRGQGMEEQYFGPGTRLTVT.

The V and J genes are TRBV27 and TRBJ2-5; 8 bases agree with TRBD2. The germline CDR1 and CDR2 sequences are MNHEY and SMNVEV (reference sequence). The V segment lost 5 bases and the J segment 5 bases; nucleotides outside the gene matches: 10. CDR3 length: 15 amino acids. The CDR3 bases are TGTGCCAGCAGTACCCGGGGGGGCCTTGTGGAGACCCAGTACTTC. Translated, it gives CASSTRGGLVETQYF.

This clonotype was seen at least ten times. V gene TRBV6-1 combines with J gene TRBJ1-1, with D unclear. The CDR3 contains 13 residues. Trimming shortened V by 0 bases and J by 4 bases, and 6 bases separated the two germline ends. CDR1 is MNHNS and CDR2 is SASEGT in the germline V gene. DNA for the CDR3: TGTGCCAGCAGTGAAGCGGCGGTCACTGAAGCTTTCTTT. This sequence encodes CASSEAAVTEAFF.

This clonotype was recorded many times. The DNA of the CDR3 is TGTGCCAGCAGCTCGACTAGCGGGGTTGAGCAGTTCTTC. Protein product: CASSSTSGVEQFF. V and J are TRBV11-2 and TRBJ2-1, with TRBD2 matching over 11 bases. This CDR3 comprises 13 residues. Trimming cost V 4 bases and J 9 bases; bases outside gene matches: 2. Per the germline V gene, CDR1 is SGHAT and CDR2 is FQNNGV. Drawing the rest from reference TRBV11-2 and TRBJ2-1, the complete variable domain is EAGVAQSPRYKIIEKRQSVAFWCNPISGHATLYWYQQILGQGPKLLIQFQNNGVVDDSQLPKDRFSAERLKGVDSTLKIQPAKLEDSAVYLCASSSTSGVEQFFGPGTRLTVL.

A remark on this clonotype: The junction shows a germline mismatch at one end, possibly a read error. This chain uses TRBV7-6 with TRBJ2-1; a weak D match, TRBD2 (5 bases). From germline, CDR1 is SGHVS and CDR2 FNYEAQ. CDR3 length: 15 amino acids. The CDR3 is CSSSLLAGDGNEQFF. The DNA for the CDR3 is TGTTCCAGCAGCCTCTTGGCGGGCGATGGCAATGAGCAGTTCTTC.

V and J are TRBV27 and TRBJ2-1; D is possibly TRBD1 (6 bases). The CDR3 covers 14 residues. V was shortened by 8 bases and J by 4 bases, with 15 bases between the two germline ends. Germline-derived CDR1 and CDR2 are MNHEY and SMNVEV (reference sequence). The CDR3 protein is CASGPRGIYNEQFF. CDR3 in DNA: TGTGCCAGCGGTCCCAGGGGCATATACAATGAGCAGTTCTTC.

The chain recombines TRBV6-1 with TRBJ2-7; TRBD1 aligns across 8 bases. The CDR3 has 14 amino acids. The junction had 5 bases not matched to a gene; V was cut back by 6 bases and J by 1 base. CDR1 MNHNS and CDR2 SASEGT come from the germline V gene. The CDR3 spells CASRGQEESYEQYF. CDR3 coding DNA: TGTGCCAGCAGGGGACAGGAAGAGTCCTACGAGCAGTACTTC.

The sample holds a few counts of this clonotype. This chain uses TRBV10-3 with TRBJ1-2; possible D gene TRBD1, 5 bases. The CDR3 has 14 amino acids. From germline, CDR1 is ENHRY and CDR2 SYGVKD. The V gene lost 7 bases and the J gene lost 4 bases, with 16 bases spanning the gap. CDR3 in amino acids: CAIKDNSGFYGYTF. CDR3 DNA: TGTGCCATCAAGGATAATTCAGGGTTCTATGGCTACACCTTC.

There are many counts of this clonotype. V usage is TRBV12-3 or TRBV12-4 and J usage is TRBJ2-1; D might be TRBD1 or TRBD2, each matching 5 bases. The CDR3 loop spans 17 amino acids. V shed 4 bases and J shed 6 bases, with 22 bases lying between them. The CDR3: CASSSEPGPLPLNEQFF. The DNA for the CDR3 is TGTGCCAGCAGTTCCGAACCGGGACCCCTACCCCTCAATGAGCAGTTCTTC.

This clonotype came up a few times. The chain employs TRBV27 and TRBJ2-7; D remains ambiguous. Germline values: CDR1 MNHEY, CDR2 SMNVEV (reference sequence). The germline V and J ends were trimmed by 3 bases and 2 bases, with 11 bases remaining between them. This CDR3 region has 14 residues. The CDR3 protein is CASSFGPRTYEQYF. Written as DNA, the CDR3 is TGTGCCAGCAGTTTTGGCCCACGGACCTACGAGCAGTACTTC.

The chain couples TRBV4-2 to TRBJ2-7; no reliable D call. The CDR3 totals 16 residues. Trimming removed 4 bases from V and 5 bases from J, with 21 bases in between. CDR1 LGHNA and CDR2 YNFKEQ come from the germline V gene. The CDR3 is CASSPEVRTASNEQYF. In DNA form, the CDR3 reads TGTGCCAGCAGCCCCGAAGTCCGGACCGCGAGCAACGAGCAGTACTTC.